This T cell receptor (beta chain) originates from a study of CD8 T cells in ankylosing spondylitis. Findings of the study overall: The authors found the disease-linked clones to be CD8+ and relatively rare in peripheral blood. Seemingly distinctive of ankylosing spondylitis blood was a TCR beta motif formed by eight highly homologous variants. Past research had described some motif variants in reactive arthritis synovial fluid and blood. Matched ankylosing spondylitis synovial fluid reportedly showed significant enrichment of disease-linked clones.

This CDR3 has 16 amino acids. Germline-derived CDR1 and CDR2 are DFQATT and SNEGSKA (reference sequence). The V and J ends lost 2 bases and 5 bases, in that order; junction bases with no gene match: 13. In regard to this clonotype: What it binds is not known.

Quantitative 5'-RACE with molecular barcodes generated TCR beta libraries. MiXCR, run by TCRdb on the 5' RACE reads, gives a single entry per CDR3 protein. The sample shows about 840,000 distinct CDR3 sequences, approximately 12% of them seen only once. The clonotype comes from a male donor with ankylosing spondylitis. Sequencing input: blood, either unsorted or a sorted T cell fraction (not recorded which). The rearrangement links TRBV20-1 to TRBJ2-7; TRBD1 matches at 9 bases. This chain's CDR3 is CSARIPGDRAGNEQYF. The CDR3 coding sequence is TGCAGTGCTAGAATTCCGGGGGACAGGGCCGGGAACGAGCAGTACTTC.